Listed here are 9 T cell receptor beta chains from one sample, sequenced in a study of blood T cell repertoires in COVID-19. Sequencing used immunoSEQ multiplex PCR; TCRdb keeps in-frame clones, though not all of them. The data show fewer than 250,000 clones, roughly nine tenths seen once. Input material: peripheral blood. The receptor source for this set is a man between 40 and 49 years old with acute or convalescent COVID-19.

This clone appeared a single time. J is TRBJ2-5 and V is TRBV6-5, with 11 nucleotides matching TRBD1. The CDR3 sequence is 14 residues long. The germline V gene encodes CDR1 MNHEY and CDR2 SVGAGI. With 5 bases clipped from V and 4 bases from J, the junction kept 3 bases outside the gene matches. Here the CDR3 reads CASSLGTGGETQYF. The DNA for the CDR3 is TGTGCCAGCAGTCTCGGGACAGGGGGAGAGACCCAGTACTTC.

This clone has only one observation. The V gene is TRBV5-4, the J gene TRBJ2-7; TRBD1 agrees at 9 bases. The CDR3 is 14 amino acids. Germline lookup yields CDR1 SGHNT and CDR2 YYREEE (reference sequence). V was pared by 4 bases and J by 0 bases, with 2 bases of the junction left unmatched. The CDR3 is CASSPGQGSYEQYF. CDR3 nucleotide sequence: TGTGCCAGCAGCCCGGGACAGGGCTCCTACGAGCAGTACTTC.

The chain carries TRBV27 and TRBJ1-5; 11 nucleotides line up with TRBD1. The CDR3 consists of 21 residues. Trimming removed 4 bases from V and 0 bases from J; junction bases left unmatched: 17. Germline CDR1 is MNHEY and CDR2 is SMNVEV (reference sequence). CDR3 bases: TGTGCCAGCAGTTCAGGCCGTGGACAGGGGGCTTTTTCCCATAGCAATCAGCCCCAGCATTTT. It yields the protein CASSSGRGQGAFSHSNQPQHF.

The chain couples TRBV19 to TRBJ2-7, with D hard to call. This CDR3 contains 13 residues. The germline CDR1 and CDR2 sequences are LNHDA and SQIVND (reference sequence). V gave up 6 bases and J gave up 3 bases, with 12 bases separating them. DNA for the CDR3: TGTGCCAGTAGCAATCCCCCGAGCTACGAGCAGTACTTC. It is translated as CASSNPPSYEQYF.

In DNA, the CDR3 is TGTGCCAGCAGCGTAACCTCACTAGCGGGGGCCGAAGATACGCAGTATTTT. Its translation: CASSVTSLAGAEDTQYF. The chain is built from TRBV9 and TRBJ2-3, with TRBD2 matching 11 bases. The CDR3 totals 17 residues. V dropped 1 base and J dropped 5; count of bases not matched to a gene: 9. The germline V gene has CDR1 SGDLS and CDR2 YYNGEE.

A few counts support this clone. This chain joins TRBV27 and TRBJ1-6; 8 bases line up with TRBD1. The V segment lost 4 bases and the J segment 0 bases; nucleotides outside the gene matches: 8. Looked up from germline, CDR1 is MNHEY and CDR2 is SMNVEV (reference sequence). This CDR3 has 18 residues. CDR3 DNA sequence: TGTGCCAGCAGTTCCGGACAGGGACACAGCTCCTATAATTCACCCCTCCACTTT. This codes for CASSSGQGHSSYNSPLHF.

The V call is TRBV18, the J call TRBJ2-2, with a weak D call TRBD2 (7 bases). V lost 0 bases and J 4 bases, leaving 12 bases between the germline ends. The CDR3 has 16 amino acids. Germline V gene lookup returns CDR1 KGHSH and CDR2 LQKENI. CDR3 in DNA: TGTGCCAGCTCACCACCGGTGGGGGGGCTCACCGGGGAGCTGTTTTTT. Its translation is CASSPPVGGLTGELFF.

The chain has TRBV27 and TRBJ2-7, with 8 bases identical to TRBD2. CDR3 size: 15 residues. Germline CDR1 reads MNHEY; CDR2 reads SMNVEV (reference sequence). The V gene end was trimmed by 2 bases and the J gene end by 6 bases; junction bases not matched to a gene: 9. The CDR3 region has the DNA TGTGCCAGCAGTTTAAATACGGGAGGGCCCGCCGAGCAGTACTTC. Amino acid sequence: CASSLNTGGPAEQYF.

The rearrangement joins TRBV5-1 to TRBJ2-1; 8 bases align to TRBD1. In germline, CDR1 is SGHRS, CDR2 YFSETQ. Trimming took 4 bases from V and 6 from J; bases not matched to a gene: 6. The CDR3 covers 14 residues. The CDR3 here is CASSGQGAVNEQFF. The CDR3 region has the DNA TGCGCCAGCAGCGGTCAGGGGGCGGTCAATGAGCAGTTCTTC.